A single sample gave rise to the 10 T cell receptor beta chains below, sequenced in a study of vaccination effects on CD4 cells after COVID-19. These receptors are not linked to any known antigen. The data were produced by immunoSEQ multiplex PCR, yet TCRdb's version contains in-frame clones alone and is incomplete. The repertoire holds 40,000 or so clones, around 80% seen once, with approximately 29% in the top ten. Sequencing was preceded by expansion of antigen-specific CD4+ T cells with viral peptide pools in the ViraFEST assay. At the end of nine to ten days of culture, CD4+ T cells were isolated. Infection with SARS-CoV-2 occurred in the person between March and December 2020, and PCR confirmed it. The source was CD4+ T cells from PBMCs cultured with a peptide pool, collected before COVID-19 vaccination. All receptors derive from a human donor who had a prior SARS-CoV-2 infection.

The J gene is TRBJ2-3, the V gene TRBV6-5; TRBD2 matches 10 bases. CDR3 size: 15 residues. Germline V gene data show CDR1 as MNHEY and CDR2 as SVGAGI. Germline trimming cut 4 bases from V and 6 bases from J; bases unmatched to any gene: 7. CDR3 in amino acids: CASSSKRGGRDTQYF. The CDR3 DNA reads TGTGCCAGCAGTTCCAAGCGGGGGGGCCGGGATACGCAGTATTTT.

The chain is built from TRBV6-5 and TRBJ2-6, with no clear D. The V and J ends lost 0 bases and 0 bases respectively, with 3 bases between them. This CDR3 contains 15 residues. Germline lookup yields CDR1 MNHEY and CDR2 SVGAGI. The CDR3 sequence: CASSYSSSGANVLTF. CDR3 DNA sequence: TGTGCCAGCAGTTACTCAAGCTCTGGGGCCAACGTCCTGACTTTC.

V gene TRBV5-6 combines with J gene TRBJ1-5; the match to TRBD1 covers 7 bases. Germline lookup yields CDR1 SGHDT and CDR2 YYEEEE. V shed 6 bases, J shed 7 bases, and the junction held 10 bases outside the gene matches. CDR3 size: 14 residues. CDR3 amino acids: CASTLQGESQPQHF. The CDR3 DNA follows: TGTGCCAGCACCCTCCAGGGGGAAAGCCAGCCCCAGCATTTT. The whole variable domain, remainder taken from reference TRBV5-6 and TRBJ1-5, is DAGVTQSPTHLIKTRGQQVTLRCSPKSGHDTVSWYQQALGQGPQFIFQYYEEEERQRGNFPDRFSGHQFPNYSSELNVNALLLGDSALYLCASTLQGESQPQHFGDGTRLSIL.

The V gene is TRBV30, the J gene TRBJ1-3, with D unclear. The CDR3 sequence is 15 residues long. V was clipped by 0 bases and J by 4 bases, with 13 bases between them. Germline CDR1 is GTSNPN and CDR2 is SVGIG (reference sequence). As DNA, the CDR3 is TGTGCCTGGAGTGTATCCGGCACGGGGGGAAACACCATATATTTT. It codes for CAWSVSGTGGNTIYF.

The gene calls are TRBV5-6 and TRBJ2-5; D ambiguous. Germline V lookup: CDR1 SGHDT, CDR2 YYEEEE. This CDR3 contains 13 residues. The V end lost 4 bases, the J end lost 2 bases, and 9 bases lay between the germline ends. Here the CDR3 DNA reads TGTGCCAGCAGCCGCCGGATGCAAGAGACCCAGTACTTC. It yields the protein CASSRRMQETQYF.

V usage is TRBV20-1 and J usage is TRBJ2-3; 8 positions agree with TRBD2. V shed 3 bases and J 2 bases; nucleotides not matched to a gene: 10. From germline, CDR1 is DFQATT and CDR2 SNEGSKA (reference sequence). The CDR3 sequence is 16 residues long. The CDR3 loop is CSASQAGTRYTDTQYF. Written as DNA, the CDR3 is TGCAGTGCTAGTCAAGCCGGGACTAGGTACACAGATACGCAGTATTTT.

The chain carries TRBV5-4 and TRBJ1-2, with D unresolved. Germline CDR1 is SGHNT and CDR2 is YYREEE (reference sequence). The CDR3 contains 15 residues. V shed 5 bases and J shed 6 bases, with 20 bases lying between them. The CDR3 sequence: CASSSPYREPDGYTF. The CDR3 DNA is TGTGCCAGCAGTTCCCCCTATCGGGAACCCGATGGCTACACCTTC. Together with reference TRBV5-4 and TRBJ1-2, the CDR3 gives the full variable domain: ETGVTQSPTHLIKTRGQQVTLRCSSQSGHNTVSWYQQALGQGPQFIFQYYREEENGRGNFPPRFSGLQFPNYSSELNVNALELDDSALYLCASSSPYREPDGYTFGSGTRLTVV.

The chain uses TRBV5-1 and TRBJ2-5, with D perhaps TRBD1 (5 bases). Germline-derived CDR1 and CDR2 are SGHRS and YFSETQ. V lost 4 bases to trimming and J lost 1 base, with 11 bases between them. The CDR3 runs 14 residues. The DNA of the CDR3 is TGCGCCAGCAGCCCCCAGGGTTTCCAAGAGACCCAGTACTTC. The encoded protein is CASSPQGFQETQYF. The whole variable domain, filled in from reference TRBV5-1 and TRBJ2-5, reads KAGVTQTPRYLIKTRGQQVTLSCSPISGHRSVSWYQQTPGQGLQFLFEYFSETQRNKGNFPGRFSGRQFSNSRSEMNVSTLELGDSALYLCASSPQGFQETQYFGPGTRLLVL.

The gene calls are TRBV5-8 and TRBJ2-2; D is ambiguous. Germline assignment: CDR1 SGHTS and CDR2 YDEGEE. V was cut by 1 base and J by 4 bases, with 11 bases left in between. This CDR3 has 15 amino acids. The CDR3 sequence: CASSLKGRLTGELFF. The CDR3 DNA sequence: TGTGCCAGCAGCTTGAAAGGGCGACTCACCGGGGAGCTGTTTTTT.

The CDR3 nucleotides read TGTGCCAGCTCCCGTGGACAGGTGATCATGAACACTGAAGCTTTCTTT. Its protein product is CASSRGQVIMNTEAFF. V gene TRBV18 combines with J gene TRBJ1-1; 7 bases map to TRBD1. After removal of 6 bases from V and 0 bases from J, the junction contained 10 bases not matched to a gene. Germline V CDR1 and CDR2: KGHSH, LQKENI. CDR3 length: 16 amino acids.